A single sample gave rise to the 22 T cell receptor beta chains below, sequenced in a study of early T cells in non-severe SARS-CoV-2 infection. TCRdb re-derived calls from the 5' RACE reads in MiXCR, one entry per CDR3 protein. The profile shows 50,000 or so distinct CDR3 sequences, around 14% of them singletons. The sequencing input was whole blood. The receptors come from an adult who was a healthcare worker with PCR-confirmed SARS-CoV-2 infection or an uninfected control (not recorded which).

About this clonotype itself: Relative to the germline gene, one junction end is altered; a read error may explain this. The genes are TRBV11-2 and TRBJ2-2; D is possibly TRBD2 (5 bases). CDR3 size: 12 residues. The germline V gene has CDR1 SGHAT and CDR2 FQNNGV. The CDR3 DNA sequence: TGTGCCAGCAGCTTGTTCACCGGGGAGCAGTTTTTT. This sequence encodes CASSLFTGEQFF.

This clonotype is termed medium-sized. The chain carries TRBV20-1 and TRBJ2-5; D is possibly TRBD2 (5 bases). The V gene's germline CDR1 is DFQATT and CDR2 SNEGSKA (reference sequence). The CDR3 contains 13 residues. Trimming cost V 4 bases and J 2 bases, with 11 bases left between them. CDR3 nucleotides: TGCAGTGCTAAGCGAGGGCTACAAGAGACCCAGTACTTC. Its translation is CSAKRGLQETQYF.

The genes are TRBV7-9 and TRBJ1-3, with no clear D. The CDR3 length is 14 residues. From germline, CDR1 is SEHNR and CDR2 FQNEAQ (reference sequence). With 5 bases removed from V and 0 bases from J, the gap between germline ends came to 8 bases. The CDR3 loop reads CASSLMSSGNTIYF. The CDR3 bases are TGTGCCAGCAGCCTAATGAGCTCTGGAAACACCATATATTTT.

This clonotype has more than one count but fewer than ten. The genes are TRBV7-2 and TRBJ1-1; no clear D gene. The CDR3 covers 12 residues. Germline CDR1 is SGHTA and CDR2 is FQGNSA. V lost 3 bases and J 11 bases, leaving 13 bases between the germline ends. CDR3 residues: CASSFPAAPAFF. The CDR3 DNA sequence: TGTGCCAGCAGCTTCCCCGCGGCCCCGGCTTTCTTT.

In its sample, this clonotype was seen a few times. The V gene is TRBV9, the J gene TRBJ1-1, with D unclear. The CDR3 totals 15 residues. Looked up from germline, CDR1 is SGDLS and CDR2 is YYNGEE. V was clipped by 4 bases and J by 4 bases, with 17 bases between them. The CDR3: CASSLGSSMTTEAFF. The CDR3 DNA sequence: TGTGCCAGCAGCTTGGGATCCTCGATGACCACTGAAGCTTTCTTT.

This clonotype was counted at least ten times. The V gene is TRBV28, the J gene TRBJ2-1, with 9 bases matching TRBD1. J gave up 4 bases and V 8 bases, and 9 bases lay outside the gene matches. The CDR3 length is 15 residues. The germline gives CDR1 MDHEN, CDR2 SYDVKM. The CDR3 is CASSNPTGGYNEQFF. The CDR3 DNA reads as TGTGCCAGCTCAAACCCGACAGGGGGATACAATGAGCAGTTCTTC.

This clonotype turned up a few times. The chain is built from TRBV6-4 and TRBJ2-2; 7 bases fit TRBD1. The CDR3 has 17 residues. J gave up 1 base and V 0 bases, and 5 bases lay outside the gene matches. Germline assignment: CDR1 MRHNA and CDR2 SNTAGT. The DNA for the CDR3 is TGTGCCAGCAGTGACTCGAGAGGGGGCAAGAACACCGGGGAGCTGTTTTTT. It encodes CASSDSRGGKNTGELFF.

This sequence joins TRBV7-2 and TRBJ2-2; 8 nucleotides line up with TRBD2. The CDR3 consists of 14 residues. Germline V gene data show CDR1 as SGHTA and CDR2 as FQGNSA. The ends lost 5 bases at V and 6 bases at J; junction bases unmatched: 5. The CDR3 nucleotides are TGTGCCAGCAGCCGGATACTAGCGGCCGGGGAGCTGTTTTTT. As protein: CASSRILAAGELFF.

In this sample, this clonotype turned up many times. The chain employs TRBV18 and TRBJ2-1; possibly TRBD1 or TRBD2 for D (5 bases each). V lost 0 bases to trimming and J lost 10 bases, with 10 bases between them. Germline V lookup: CDR1 KGHSH, CDR2 LQKENI. The CDR3 has 13 amino acids. The CDR3 sequence: CASSPPGVGEQFF. CDR3 DNA sequence: TGTGCCAGCTCACCACCGGGGGTAGGAGAGCAGTTCTTC.

This clonotype was detected ten times or more. This CDR3 is CAISTGMNTEAFF. CDR3 nucleotides: TGTGCCATCAGTACGGGGATGAACACTGAAGCTTTCTTT. The chain joins TRBV10-3 to TRBJ1-1; D not certain. CDR3 length equals 13 residues. Looked up from germline, CDR1 is ENHRY and CDR2 is SYGVKD. V lost 5 bases and J lost 0, with 7 bases in between.

The V gene is TRBV6-1, the J gene TRBJ2-3, with a tentative D call TRBD1 (5 bases). V dropped 7 bases and J dropped 4 bases, with 15 bases sitting between them. The CDR3 runs to 14 residues. CDR1 is MNHNS and CDR2 is SASEGT in the germline V gene. This CDR3 is CASITTRGSDTQYF. CDR3 in DNA: TGTGCCAGCATCACAACAAGGGGTTCAGATACGCAGTATTTT.

In this sample, this clonotype turned up many times. V gene TRBV11-2 combines with J gene TRBJ1-3; D might be TRBD1 (5 bases). Germline CDR1 reads SGHAT; CDR2 reads FQNNGV. The CDR3 covers 15 residues. The V end lost 8 bases, the J end lost 0 bases, and 14 bases lay between the germline ends. The CDR3 nucleotides read TGTGCCAGCTTACAGACAGAATCCTCTGGAAACACCATATATTTT. Its protein product is CASLQTESSGNTIYF.

The V gene is TRBV7-8, the J gene TRBJ2-1, with 10 positions matching TRBD2. V trimming: 3 bases; J trimming: 10 bases; junction bases outside the gene matches: 3. CDR1 and CDR2 (germline): SGHVS, FQNEAQ. The CDR3 has 13 amino acids. The chain's CDR3 is CASSFLAGGEQFF. In DNA, the CDR3 is TGTGCCAGCAGCTTCTTAGCGGGGGGAGAGCAGTTCTTC.

This clonotype was found many times. The J gene is TRBJ2-5, the V gene TRBV28; 7 bases align to TRBD1. V trimming: 5 bases; J trimming: 2 bases; junction bases outside the gene matches: 8. Germline values: CDR1 MDHEN, CDR2 SYDVKM. This CDR3 comprises 15 residues. The chain's CDR3 is CASSSPGTEQETQYF. The CDR3 DNA follows: TGTGCCAGCAGTAGTCCCGGGACAGAGCAAGAGACCCAGTACTTC. Full variable domain (missing parts from reference TRBV28 and TRBJ2-5): DVKVTQSSRYLVKRTGEKVFLECVQDMDHENMFWYRQDPGLGLRLIYFSYDVKMKEKGDIPEGYSVSREKKERFSLILESASTNQTSMYLCASSSPGTEQETQYFGPGTRLLVL.

This clonotype has a count of ten or more. The V and J genes are TRBV6-5 and TRBJ2-2; D is unresolved. The CDR3 sequence is 12 residues long. With 0 bases removed from V and 5 bases from J, the gap between germline ends came to 1 base. Germline CDR1 is MNHEY and CDR2 is SVGAGI. For the CDR3, the DNA is TGTGCCAGCAGTTACTCGACCGGGGAGCTGTTTTTT. Encoded protein: CASSYSTGELFF.

In this sample, this clonotype turned up many times. The CDR3 DNA follows: TGTGCCAGCAGCTTAGCAACAGGGCACAGCTCCTACAATGAGCAGTTCTTC. Encoded protein: CASSLATGHSSYNEQFF. The chain carries TRBV11-2 and TRBJ2-1, with D tentatively TRBD1 (6 bases). V lost 1 base to trimming and J lost 0 bases, with 13 bases between them. CDR3 size: 17 residues. Germline CDR1 reads SGHAT; CDR2 reads FQNNGV. The full variable domain, rest sourced from reference TRBV11-2 and TRBJ2-1, is EAGVAQSPRYKIIEKRQSVAFWCNPISGHATLYWYQQILGQGPKLLIQFQNNGVVDDSQLPKDRFSAERLKGVDSTLKIQPAKLEDSAVYLCASSLATGHSSYNEQFFGPGTRLTVL.

The CDR3 DNA reads TGTGCCAGCAGCCTTCCCATGAACACTGAAGCTTTCTTT. It is translated as CASSLPMNTEAFF. The chain couples TRBV12-3 or TRBV12-4 to TRBJ1-1; no definite D call. The CDR3 length is 13 residues. Trimming pared 6 bases from V and 0 bases from J, leaving 8 bases between.

This clonotype was recorded at least ten times. The chain employs TRBV7-9 and TRBJ2-5; no clear D. The CDR3 is 12 amino acids. The V gene's germline CDR1 is SEHNR and CDR2 FQNEAQ (reference sequence). Between the trimmed V and J ends, which lost 7 bases and 5 bases, there was a span of 11 bases. The CDR3 loop is CASTTQQETQYF. The CDR3 bases are TGTGCCAGCACCACTCAACAGGAGACCCAGTACTTC.

In its sample, this clonotype was seen many times. V and J are TRBV20-1 and TRBJ1-5; 8 bases fit TRBD1. Per the germline V gene, CDR1 is DFQATT and CDR2 is SNEGSKA (reference sequence). This CDR3 has 17 amino acids. V gave up 3 bases and J gave up 0 bases; unmatched junction bases: 10. The CDR3 sequence is CSASRDRRAYSNQPQHF. CDR3 sequence (DNA): TGCAGTGCTAGTAGGGACAGGAGGGCTTATAGCAATCAGCCCCAGCATTTT.

In this sample, this clonotype turned up many times. V is TRBV11-2 and J is TRBJ2-1, with 8 positions matching TRBD2. The CDR3 sequence is 14 residues long. Germline V CDR1 and CDR2: SGHAT, FQNNGV. V lost 3 bases, J lost 6 bases, and 4 bases stayed unmatched. The CDR3 sequence is CASSFTGGPNEQFF. The CDR3 bases are TGTGCCAGCAGCTTCACGGGAGGGCCCAATGAGCAGTTCTTC.

This clonotype was found a few times. The genes are TRBV27 and TRBJ2-7, with 8 bases matching TRBD1. Germline CDR1 and CDR2: MNHEY and SMNVEV (reference sequence). The CDR3 length is 15 residues. The V gene end was trimmed by 5 bases and the J gene end by 2 bases; junction bases not matched to a gene: 8. The CDR3 DNA follows: TGTGCCAGCAGTCCATCACAGGGGGTTCCCTACGAGCAGTACTTC. Residues: CASSPSQGVPYEQYF.

This clonotype was seen more than once but under ten times. This sequence joins TRBV29-1 and TRBJ1-5; 8 nucleotides line up with TRBD1. The germline V gene has CDR1 SQVTM and CDR2 ANQGSEA. The CDR3 is made up of 14 amino acids. Germline trimming cut 6 bases from V and 0 bases from J; bases unmatched to any gene: 4. This CDR3 reads CSVGTGLSNQPQHF. Written as DNA, the CDR3 is TGCAGCGTGGGGACAGGACTTAGCAATCAGCCCCAGCATTTT.